This T cell receptor beta chain originates from a study of blood T cells in healthy people across ages. Overall study findings and caveats: The fall in TCR beta diversity per million T cells was roughly linear with age.

In regard to this clonotype: The target antigen is unknown.

Together with a sample-barcoded 5' primer, a J-beta primer mix was included in a second PCR lasting about 6 to 11 cycles. From the 5' RACE reads, TCRdb called clonotypes with MiXCR, one entry per CDR3 protein. The sample carries about 830,000 distinct CDR3 sequences, about 62% recorded once. CDR3 length equals 17 residues. V was clipped by 2 bases and J by 3 bases; unmatched bases: 10. The V gene's germline CDR1 is MNHEY and CDR2 SMNVEV (reference sequence). The chain recombines TRBV27 with TRBJ2-5; 9 bases align to TRBD2. This clonotype was obtained from a man aged 30-40 years in good health. The sequenced sample consisted of blood. CDR3 sequence: CASSLAGGPVLKETQYF. CDR3 nucleotides: TGTGCCAGCAGTTTAGCGGGGGGGCCGGTATTGAAAGAGACCCAGTACTTC.